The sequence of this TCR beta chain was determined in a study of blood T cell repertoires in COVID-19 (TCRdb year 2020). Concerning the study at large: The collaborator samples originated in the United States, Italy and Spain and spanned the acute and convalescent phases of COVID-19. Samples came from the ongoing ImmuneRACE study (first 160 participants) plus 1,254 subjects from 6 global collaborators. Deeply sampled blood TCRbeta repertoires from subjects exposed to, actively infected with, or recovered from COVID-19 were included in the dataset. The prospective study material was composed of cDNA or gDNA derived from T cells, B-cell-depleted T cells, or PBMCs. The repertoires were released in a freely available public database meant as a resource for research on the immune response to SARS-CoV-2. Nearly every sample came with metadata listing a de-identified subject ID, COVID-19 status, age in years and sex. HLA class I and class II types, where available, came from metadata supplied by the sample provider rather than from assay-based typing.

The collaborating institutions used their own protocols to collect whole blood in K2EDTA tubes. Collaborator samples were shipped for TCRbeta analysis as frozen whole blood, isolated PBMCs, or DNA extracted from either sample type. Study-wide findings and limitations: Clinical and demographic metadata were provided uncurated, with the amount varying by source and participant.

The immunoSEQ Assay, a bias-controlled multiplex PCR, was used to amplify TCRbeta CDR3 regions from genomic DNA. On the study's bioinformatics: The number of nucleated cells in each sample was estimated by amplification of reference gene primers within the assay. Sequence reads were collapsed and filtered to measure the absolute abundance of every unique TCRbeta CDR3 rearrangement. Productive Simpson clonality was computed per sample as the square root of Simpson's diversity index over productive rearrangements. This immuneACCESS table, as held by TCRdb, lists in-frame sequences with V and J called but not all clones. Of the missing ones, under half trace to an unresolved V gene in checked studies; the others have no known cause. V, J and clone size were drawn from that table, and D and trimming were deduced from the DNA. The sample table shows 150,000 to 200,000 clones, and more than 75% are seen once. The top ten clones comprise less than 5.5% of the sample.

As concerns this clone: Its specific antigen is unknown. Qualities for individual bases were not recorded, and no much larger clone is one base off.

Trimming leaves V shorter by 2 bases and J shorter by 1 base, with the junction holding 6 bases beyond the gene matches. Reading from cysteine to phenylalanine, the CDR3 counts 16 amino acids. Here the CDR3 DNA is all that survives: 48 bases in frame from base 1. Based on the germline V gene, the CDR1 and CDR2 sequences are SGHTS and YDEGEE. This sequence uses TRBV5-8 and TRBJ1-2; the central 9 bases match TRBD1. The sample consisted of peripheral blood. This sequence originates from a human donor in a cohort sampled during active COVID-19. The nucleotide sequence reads TGTGCCAGCAGCTTTACCGGGACAGGGATTAACTATGGCTACACCTTC. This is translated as CASSFTGTGINYGYTF. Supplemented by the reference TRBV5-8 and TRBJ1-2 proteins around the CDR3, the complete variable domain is EAGVTQSPTHLIKTRGQQATLRCSPISGHTSVYWYQQALGLGLQFLLWYDEGEERNRGNFPPRFSGRQFPNYSSELNVNALELEDSALYLCASSFTGTGINYGYTFGSGTRLTVV.